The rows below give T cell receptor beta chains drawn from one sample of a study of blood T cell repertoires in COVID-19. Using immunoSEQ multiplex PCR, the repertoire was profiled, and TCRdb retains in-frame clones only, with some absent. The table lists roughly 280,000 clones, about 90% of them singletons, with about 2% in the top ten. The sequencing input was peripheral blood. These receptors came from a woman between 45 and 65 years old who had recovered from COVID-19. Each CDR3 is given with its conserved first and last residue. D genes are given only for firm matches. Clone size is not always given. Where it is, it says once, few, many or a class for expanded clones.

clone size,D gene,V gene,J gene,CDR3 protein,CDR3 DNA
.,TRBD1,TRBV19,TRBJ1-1,CASSIQKQGAEAFF,TGTGCCAGTAGTATTCAGAAACAGGGGGCCGAAGCTTTCTTT
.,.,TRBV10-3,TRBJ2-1,CAISPGTREQFF,TGTGCCATCAGTCCCGGGACTCGTGAGCAGTTCTTC
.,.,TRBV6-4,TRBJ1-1,CASRDRQAGTEAFF,TGTGCCAGCAGAGATAGACAGGCAGGCACTGAAGCTTTCTTT
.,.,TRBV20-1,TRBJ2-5,CSASLGGETQYF,TGCAGTGCTAGTTTGGGGGGAGAGACCCAGTACTTC
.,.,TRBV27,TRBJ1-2,CASSLSQWGSGYTF,TGTGCCAGCAGTTTATCACAATGGGGCTCGGGCTACACCTTC
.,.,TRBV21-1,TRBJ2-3,CASSNKTSGVADTQYF,TGTGCCAGCAGCAACAAGACTAGCGGGGTCGCAGATACGCAGTATTTT
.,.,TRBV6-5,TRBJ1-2,CASSYSRTANYGYTF,TGTGCCAGCAGTTACTCACGGACAGCAAACTATGGCTACACCTTC
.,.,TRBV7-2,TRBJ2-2,CASSSLTSITGELFF,TGTGCCAGCAGCTCGCTAACTAGTATCACCGGGGAGCTGTTTTTT
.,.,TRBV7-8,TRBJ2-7,CASSLGQGLTYEQYF,TGTGCCAGCAGCTTAGGGCAGGGTTTGACGTACGAGCAGTACTTC
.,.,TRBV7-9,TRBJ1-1,CASSLGRGAEAFF,TGTGCCAGCAGCTTAGGGCGCGGAGCTGAAGCTTTCTTT
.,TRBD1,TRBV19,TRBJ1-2,CASRTGTRDYGYTF,TGTGCCAGTAGGACAGGGACGCGGGACTATGGCTACACCTTC
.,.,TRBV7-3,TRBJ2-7,CASSLSGPPLGFYEQYF,TGTGCCAGCAGCTTGAGTGGCCCACCCCTAGGATTCTACGAGCAGTACTTC
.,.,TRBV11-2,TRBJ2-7,CASSLSGSGDEQYF,TGTGCCAGCAGCTTAAGTGGCTCCGGGGACGAGCAGTACTTC
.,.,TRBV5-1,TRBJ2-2,CASSRAGTVNTGELFF,TGCGCCAGCAGCCGCGCGGGTACGGTGAACACCGGGGAGCTGTTTTTT
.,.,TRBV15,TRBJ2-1,CATSGHGGGNEQFF,TGTGCCACCAGCGGCCACGGCGGAGGGAATGAGCAGTTCTTC
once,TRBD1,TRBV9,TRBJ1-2,CASTRQGGGYTF,TGTGCCAGCACCCGACAGGGGGGCGGCTACACCTTC
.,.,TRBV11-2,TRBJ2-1,CASSFTNGNEQFF,TGTGCCAGCAGCTTTACGAACGGGAATGAGCAGTTCTTC
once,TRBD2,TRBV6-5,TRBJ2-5,CASRGLAGVGETQYF,TGTGCCAGCAGAGGACTAGCGGGAGTAGGAGAGACCCAGTACTTC
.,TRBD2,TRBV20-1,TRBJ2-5,CSASGAGETSRETQYF,TGCAGTGCTAGTGGGGCGGGGGAGACCTCAAGGGAGACCCAGTACTTC